Each of the 26 T cell receptor beta chains below was sequenced from the same sample in a study of OX40 agonist ivuxolimab in advanced cancers. Method: immunoSEQ multiplex PCR; TCRdb's copy keeps in-frame clones and lacks some. Of just over 95,000 clones listed, approximately 85% are singletons. This material consisted of CD4+ or CD8+ T cells sorted from blood, taken in a trial of the OX40 agonist ivuxolimab. Receptors originate from an adult with an advanced solid tumor such as melanoma, head and neck, liver or kidney cancer.

The chain couples TRBV6-1 to TRBJ2-1; D could derive from TRBD1 or TRBD2 (5 bases each). CDR1 and CDR2 (germline): MNHNS, SASEGT. The CDR3 is made up of 12 amino acids. With 6 bases removed from V and 3 bases from J, the gap between germline ends came to 6 bases. The DNA of the CDR3 is TGTGCCAGCAGGGGGGACTACAATGAGCAGTTCTTC. As protein: CASRGDYNEQFF.

The chain couples TRBV4-1 to TRBJ1-3; D unresolved. This CDR3 has 14 amino acids. Trimming left V 6 bases short and J 0 bases short, with 9 bases between. Germline V gene sequence: CDR1 MGHRA, CDR2 YSYEKL. Here the CDR3 reads CASRPNLSGNTIYF. CDR3 coding DNA: TGCGCCAGCAGGCCCAACCTCTCTGGAAACACCATATATTTT.

This chain links TRBV14 with TRBJ2-2, with unresolved D. The ends were cut back, 0 bases at V and 4 bases at J, with 12 bases in the middle. CDR1 is SGHDN, CDR2 FVKESK, per germline. The length of the CDR3 is 16 residues. The CDR3 DNA reads TGTGCCAGCAGCCAAGATCGGGTCAATCCCACCGGGGAGCTGTTTTTT. Its protein product is CASSQDRVNPTGELFF.

The chain couples TRBV18 to TRBJ1-3, with TRBD1 matching over 7 bases. Germline CDR1 is KGHSH and CDR2 is LQKENI. The CDR3 runs 16 residues. V was clipped by 1 base and J by 2 bases; unmatched bases: 5. This CDR3 reads CASSPRGTATGNTIYF. Here the CDR3 DNA reads TGTGCCAGCTCACCACGAGGGACAGCCACTGGAAACACCATATATTTT.

The J gene is TRBJ1-6, the V gene TRBV21-1. TRBV21-1 corresponds to a pseudogene. This CDR3 is 17 amino acids long. The CDR3 loop reads CASNPFRDRAVDSPLHF. CDR3 DNA: TGTGCCAGCAACCCCTTCCGGGACCGCGCGGTTGATTCACCCCTCCACTTT.

The chain joins TRBV10-1 to TRBJ2-7, with D possibly being TRBD1 (6 bases). Germline CDR1 and CDR2: WNHNN and SYGVQD (reference sequence). This CDR3 comprises 13 residues. V was shortened by 8 bases and J by 2 bases, with 13 bases between the two germline ends. CDR3 amino acids: CASRRGFPYEQYF. CDR3 bases: TGCGCCAGCCGCAGGGGTTTCCCCTACGAGCAGTACTTC.

This rearrangement joins TRBV5-1 to TRBJ1-2; D unresolved. Germline V gene data show CDR1 as SGHRS and CDR2 as YFSETQ. Trimming removed 3 bases at V and 3 bases at J, with 9 bases between. The CDR3 runs to 13 residues. DNA for the CDR3: TGCGCCAGCAGCTCGACTTTAGACTATGGCTACACCTTC. It yields the protein CASSSTLDYGYTF.

This chain links TRBV9 with TRBJ2-1; maybe TRBD2 (7 bases). Germline assignment: CDR1 SGDLS and CDR2 YYNGEE. This CDR3 comprises 15 residues. V was trimmed by 4 bases and J by 4 bases, leaving 15 bases between them. The CDR3 region has the DNA TGTGCCAGCAGCTCTTGGGGGGGCGGTTACAATGAGCAGTTCTTC. Protein product: CASSSWGGGYNEQFF.

Here the CDR3 DNA reads TGTGCCAGCAGCACCGGGGCCGGTACCTACGAGCAGTACTTC. This gives the protein CASSTGAGTYEQYF. The chain recombines TRBV7-9 with TRBJ2-7; D tentatively reads TRBD1 or TRBD2 (5 bases each). The germline V gene encodes CDR1 SEHNR and CDR2 FQNEAQ (reference sequence). This CDR3 comprises 14 residues. V was trimmed by 5 bases and J by 2 bases, leaving 13 bases between them.

The genes are TRBV2 and TRBJ2-5; 11 nucleotides line up with TRBD1. The CDR3 is 15 residues long. The V gene end was trimmed by 4 bases and the J gene end by 5 bases; junction bases not matched to a gene: 6. CDR1 is SNHLY, CDR2 FYNNEI, per germline. The CDR3 region has the DNA TGTGCCAGCAGTGGGACAGGGGGCGGATGGGAGACCCAGTACTTC. This codes for CASSGTGGGWETQYF.

The chain is built from TRBV7-9 and TRBJ2-3; 10 bases are a match to TRBD1. The CDR3 sequence is 15 residues long. Germline CDR1 reads SEHNR; CDR2 reads FQNEAQ (reference sequence). V lost 5 bases to trimming and J lost 3 bases; unmatched junction nucleotides: 5. The CDR3 DNA reads as TGTGCCAGCAGCCCGGGGGACAGGGGAACAGATACGCAGTATTTT. Protein product: CASSPGDRGTDTQYF. Using reference TRBV7-9 and TRBJ2-3 for the parts outside the CDR3, the full variable domain is DTGVSQNPRHKITKRGQNVTFRCDPISEHNRLYWYRQTLGQGPEFLTYFQNEAQLEKSRLLSDRFSAERPKGSFSTLEIQRTEQGDSAMYLCASSPGDRGTDTQYFGPGTRLTVL.

V is TRBV28 and J is TRBJ2-1; D tentatively fits TRBD1 or TRBD2 (5 bases each). V lost 8 bases and J lost 4, with 12 bases in between. Germline V CDR1 and CDR2: MDHEN, SYDVKM. This CDR3 spans 13 amino acids. The CDR3 sequence is CASGGTIYNEQFF. Written as DNA, the CDR3 is TGTGCCAGCGGGGGAACGATTTACAATGAGCAGTTCTTC.

J is TRBJ2-2 and V is TRBV7-9; 10 positions agree with TRBD2. J was trimmed by 4 bases and V by 4 bases; bases with no gene match: 12. The CDR3 is 18 amino acids. Germline CDR1 SEHNR, CDR2 FQNEAQ (reference sequence). The CDR3 coding sequence is TGTGCCAGCAGCTCAGGAGCAGCGGGAGGGCCCCTCACCGGGGAGCTGTTTTTT. This encodes CASSSGAAGGPLTGELFF.

J is TRBJ2-5 and V is TRBV11-3, with D perhaps TRBD2 (5 bases). V was shortened by 1 base and J by 11 bases, with 8 bases between the two germline ends. Germline V lookup: CDR1 SGHNT, CDR2 YENEEA. This CDR3 has 11 amino acids. CDR3 nucleotides: TGTGCCAGCAGCTTAGGGACTGAGCAGTACTTC. Encoded protein: CASSLGTEQYF. The entire variable domain, with the rest obtained from reference TRBV11-3 and TRBJ2-5, is as follows: EAGVVQSPRYKIIEKKQPVAFWCNPISGHNTLYWYLQNLGQGPELLIRYENEEAVDDSQLPKDRFSAERLKGVDSTLKIQPAELGDSAVYLCASSLGTEQYFGPGTRLLVL.

The J gene is TRBJ2-5, the V gene TRBV28; D may be TRBD1 (6 bases). Germline V gene data show CDR1 as MDHEN and CDR2 as SYDVKM. The CDR3 runs 15 residues. Trimming cost V 7 bases and J 1 base, with 16 bases left between them. Here the CDR3 DNA reads TGTGCCAGCATTACCGGGACACCGGGCCAAGAGACCCAGTACTTC. The encoded protein is CASITGTPGQETQYF.

This chain connects TRBV5-1 to TRBJ1-6, with D possibly being TRBD1 (5 bases). Germline V CDR1 and CDR2: SGHRS, YFSETQ. Trimming took 0 bases from V and 9 from J, leaving 16 bases between them. This CDR3 has 16 amino acids. In DNA form, the CDR3 reads TGCGCCAGCAGCTTGGATGTCAGGGAGGTTCGTTCACCCCTCCACTTT. As protein: CASSLDVREVRSPLHF. Full variable domain (outside the CDR3, taken from reference TRBV5-1 and TRBJ1-6): KAGVTQTPRYLIKTRGQQVTLSCSPISGHRSVSWYQQTPGQGLQFLFEYFSETQRNKGNFPGRFSGRQFSNSRSEMNVSTLELGDSALYLCASSLDVREVRSPLHFGNGTRLTVT.

The V call is TRBV30, the J call TRBJ2-3; 7 positions agree with TRBD2. This CDR3 comprises 15 residues. Unmatched junction bases numbered 4, after V lost 1 base and J lost 0 bases. Germline V gene sequence: CDR1 GTSNPN, CDR2 SVGIG (reference sequence). The CDR3 sequence: CAWSGRLASTDTQYF. The CDR3 bases are TGTGCCTGGAGTGGACGACTAGCTAGCACAGATACGCAGTATTTT.

The J gene is TRBJ2-3, the V gene TRBV19; TRBD2 aligns across 7 bases. Germline lookup yields CDR1 LNHDA and CDR2 SQIVND (reference sequence). V gave up 3 bases and J gave up 4 bases; unmatched junction bases: 4. This CDR3 has 14 amino acids. In DNA, the CDR3 is TGTGCCAGTAGTATCGGCGGGAGAGCAGATACGCAGTATTTT. Protein product: CASSIGGRADTQYF.

The chain recombines TRBV28 with TRBJ2-7; TRBD1 agrees at 9 bases. The CDR3 consists of 15 residues. J gave up 2 bases and V 6 bases, and 8 bases lay outside the gene matches. Germline CDR1 is MDHEN and CDR2 is SYDVKM. DNA for the CDR3: TGTGCCAGCAGCAACGGGGACAGGGTTCCCTACGAGCAGTACTTC. Protein sequence: CASSNGDRVPYEQYF.

The CDR3 region has the DNA TGCGCCAGCAGCTTGCTCAGAGGAGACAACGTCCTGACTTTC. Protein sequence: CASSLLRGDNVLTF. V is TRBV5-1 and J is TRBJ2-6; D is ambiguous. Germline values: CDR1 SGHRS, CDR2 YFSETQ. Trimming removed 1 base from V and 9 bases from J, with 11 bases in between. The length of the CDR3 is 14 residues.

V gene TRBV30 combines with J gene TRBJ2-3; D is perhaps TRBD1 or TRBD2 (6 bases each). The CDR3 spans 14 residues. Trimming took off 5 bases at V and 2 bases at J, with 14 bases between the two ends. Looked up from germline, CDR1 is GTSNPN and CDR2 is SVGIG (reference sequence). CDR3 loop: CAWLSRGATDTQYF. DNA of the CDR3: TGTGCCTGGTTATCTAGGGGGGCCACAGATACGCAGTATTTT.

The V and J genes are TRBV12-2 and TRBJ2-1; the D call in the table, TRBD2, was not verified against the DNA. TRBV12-2 is a pseudogene segment. The CDR3 spans 16 residues. The CDR3 loop is CASRLALSGRFNEQFF. The DNA for the CDR3 is TGTGCAAGTCGCTTAGCGCTTAGCGGGAGGTTCAATGAGCAGTTCTTC.

V and J are TRBV4-1 and TRBJ1-6; D not certain. V was pared by 0 bases and J by 5 bases, with 11 bases between. The CDR3 has 16 residues. In germline, CDR1 is MGHRA, CDR2 YSYEKL. The CDR3 coding sequence is TGCGCCAGCAGCCAAGAGGCATGGGAGAATAATTCACCCCTCCACTTT. As protein: CASSQEAWENNSPLHF.

V gene TRBV7-2 combines with J gene TRBJ2-7; D is perhaps TRBD2 (6 bases). Germline-derived CDR1 and CDR2 are SGHTA and FQGNSA. V dropped 4 bases and J dropped 5 bases, with 12 bases sitting between them. The CDR3 has 13 residues. The CDR3 region is CASSSPAGNEQYF. The CDR3 DNA sequence: TGTGCCAGCAGCTCCCCGGCGGGAAACGAGCAGTACTTC. Looking up the rest from reference TRBV7-2 and TRBJ2-7 gives the full variable domain: GAGVSQSPSNKVTEKGKDVELRCDPISGHTALYWYRQSLGQGLEFLIYFQGNSAPDKSGLPSDRFSAERTGGSVSTLTIQRTQQEDSAVYLCASSSPAGNEQYFGPGTRLTVT.

J is TRBJ2-3 and V is TRBV2; D is uncertain. V dropped 2 bases and J dropped 8 bases, with 8 bases sitting between them. The germline gives CDR1 SNHLY, CDR2 FYNNEI. The CDR3 consists of 12 residues. The CDR3 here is CASSENMGTQYF. The CDR3 nucleotides are TGTGCCAGCAGTGAAAACATGGGTACGCAGTATTTT. The full variable domain, in which reference TRBV2 and TRBJ2-3 provide the parts outside the CDR3, is EPEVTQTPSHQVTQMGQEVILRCVPISNHLYFYWYRQILGQKVEFLVSFYNNEISEKSEIFDDQFSVERPDGSNFTLKIRSTKLEDSAMYFCASSENMGTQYFGPGTRLTVL.

The chain employs TRBV28 and TRBJ2-1; the match to TRBD2 covers 10 bases. J gave up 2 bases and V 5 bases, and 6 bases lay outside the gene matches. Germline values: CDR1 MDHEN, CDR2 SYDVKM. The CDR3 contains 16 residues. The chain's CDR3 is CASSPILAGAYNEQFF. For the CDR3, the DNA is TGTGCCAGCAGTCCAATTCTAGCGGGAGCCTACAATGAGCAGTTCTTC.